The TCR beta chain under discussion was sequenced for a study of blood T cells in healthy people across ages. Study-level background: Template-switching capture recovered about one barcoded beta molecule per two T cells.

The authors ran a second PCR of roughly 6 to 12 cycles using a sample-barcoded 5' primer and a J-beta primer mix. TCRdb redid the calling of the 5' RACE reads with MiXCR, one entry per CDR3 protein. The sample has hundreds of thousands of distinct CDR3 sequences, about 56% seen once. Unmatched junction bases numbered 6, after V lost 4 bases and J lost 6 bases. CDR3 length equals 15 residues. The germline V gene has CDR1 LGHDT and CDR2 YNNKEL (reference sequence). This clonotype was sampled from a man aged 40-49 years in good health. The chain recombines TRBV3-1 with TRBJ1-5, with 10 bases fitting TRBD1. The sequencing input was blood. The CDR3 DNA reads as TGTGCCAGCAGCCGCCGGTGGACAGGGGGTCAGCCCCAGCATTTT. Translated, it gives CASSRRWTGGQPQHF.